This T cell receptor (beta chain) came from a study of T cells in narcolepsy. About the study: Enrolled donors included narcolepsy type 1 or type 2 patients and healthy controls. Findings and caveats of the study: Autoreactive clonotypes reportedly recurred in blood of same and different patients, not controls.

In germline, CDR1 is SGHDT, CDR2 YYEEEE. Trimming pared 0 bases from V and 4 bases from J, leaving 7 bases between. There are 13 residues in the CDR3. A word on this clone: Its antigen is currently unknown.

Sequencing used immunoSEQ multiplex PCR; TCRdb keeps in-frame clones, though not all of them. This table holds some 30,000 clones, around nine tenths found once. The V and J genes are TRBV5-6 and TRBJ1-2; no clear D. This TCR derives from a human donor with narcolepsy. Material for sequencing was CD45RA- memory CD4+ T cells from PBMCs. CDR3: CASSLARGYGYTF. In DNA, the CDR3 is TGTGCCAGCAGCTTGGCCCGTGGCTATGGCTACACCTTC.